This note documents a single T cell receptor (beta chain) sequence. Its recognized antigen is unknown. No base-level quality is on record; no much larger clone is a single base apart. The entry originates in a study of blood T cell repertoires in COVID-19 (TCRdb year 2020). For the study in its entirety: Recovered participants in ImmuneRACE Cohort 3 were defined by two consecutive negative NP/OP PCR tests, clearance by a healthcare professional, or resolution of symptoms. Where available, HLA class I and class II types were obtained from metadata supplied by the sample provider rather than from assay-based typing. A freely available public database, intended as a resource for researchers studying the immune response to SARS-CoV-2, is where the repertoires were released. Samples came from the ongoing ImmuneRACE study (first 160 participants) plus 1,254 subjects from 6 global collaborators. The collaborator samples originated in the United States, Italy and Spain and spanned the acute and convalescent phases of COVID-19. Deeply sampled blood TCRbeta repertoires from subjects exposed to, actively infected with, or recovered from COVID-19 were included in the dataset. Nearly every sample came with metadata listing a de-identified subject ID, COVID-19 status, age in years and sex. The material from the prospective study consisted of cDNA or gDNA derived from T cells, B-cell-depleted T cells, or PBMCs. The investigation overall reported the following: How much clinical and demographic metadata was included differed by source and by participant, and the metadata was provided uncurated.

TCRbeta CDR3 regions were amplified from genomic DNA by means of the immunoSEQ Assay, a bias-controlled multiplex PCR. On the authors' methods: The number of nucleated cells in each sample was estimated by amplification of reference gene primers within the assay. Sequence reads were collapsed and filtered to measure the absolute abundance of every unique TCRbeta CDR3 rearrangement. For each sample, productive Simpson clonality was calculated by taking the square root of Simpson's diversity index across productive rearrangements. Sourced from immuneACCESS, this table was stored by TCRdb with only in-frame sequences that have V and J called. A share of the clones is absent; for the studies checked, an unresolved V gene accounts for under half, and the remainder has no known explanation. Clone size and the V and J calls come from that table; the DNA yielded D and trimming. In all, the sample holds 400,000 or so clones, and more than 75% of those were seen once. In total, the top ten clones hold around 1.9% of the sample.

Participants in the prospective study were enrolled through a virtual design, were aged roughly 18 to 100 years, and lived in roughly 24 United States geographic areas. In the prospective study, participants were assigned to cohorts based on the clinical history participants reported in a screening survey and a study questionnaire. In the prospective study, mobile phlebotomists collected whole blood, serum and a nasopharyngeal or oropharyngeal swab from each participant. Over a roughly two-month period, participants in the prospective study had the option of providing additional blood draws and questionnaires. Before DNA extraction, blood samples from the prospective study were shipped at room temperature or frozen. This TCR was sampled from a man aged 35 to 55 in a cohort exposed to, infected with or recovered from COVID-19 (not recorded which). Sample: PBMCs or T cells enriched from blood (not recorded which).

The DNA is as follows: TGTGCCAGCAGCCAACACCAGGGGTTGGATGAGCAGTTCTTC. Translated, it reads CASSQHQGLDEQFF. This receptor chain uses TRBV14 and TRBJ2-1, with TRBD1 perhaps the D gene, on 6 matching bases. Reading from cysteine to phenylalanine, the CDR3 counts 14 amino acids. Here the CDR3 DNA is all that survives: 42 bases in frame from base 1. The trim is 2 bases for V and 8 bases for J, with a gap of 13 bases between the germline ends. CDR1 and CDR2 were assigned from the germline V gene as SGHDN and FVKESK.